This T cell receptor beta chain was found in a study of blood T cell repertoires in COVID-19. Profiling relied on immunoSEQ multiplex PCR, and the TCRdb table lists in-frame clones only, not all of them. The data contain over 250,000 clones, about 91% of them singletons. CDR3 size: 12 residues. Per the germline V gene, CDR1 is LNHDA and CDR2 is SQIVND (reference sequence). The V segment lost 11 bases and the J segment 7 bases; nucleotides outside the gene matches: 7. This sequence originates from a woman aged 55-70 years with acute or convalescent COVID-19. Sequenced: peripheral blood. The V and J genes are TRBV19 and TRBJ1-5, with 8 nucleotides matching TRBD1. The CDR3 sequence: CAGSDRGQPQHF. CDR3 sequence (DNA): TGTGCCGGATCCGACAGGGGCCAGCCCCAGCATTTT.